This T cell receptor beta chain was observed in a study of spatial heterogeneity in lung cancer. Sample time point: sample taken at primary tumor resection. Patients with untreated early-stage non-small cell lung cancer, numbering 55 to 80, were the donors. Unsorted whole RNA from tumor, nontumor lung or frozen PBMC underwent sequencing. TCRdb called the 5' RACE reads again in MiXCR, with one record for every CDR3 protein. Of around 26,000 distinct CDR3 sequences in the sample, around 7% were seen once. V was pared by 5 bases and J by 14 bases, with 19 bases between. Germline V lookup: CDR1 SGHAT, CDR2 FQNNGV. There are 14 residues in the CDR3. The table lists this clonotype with many counts.

Sequenced here: PBMCs, sampled at surgery. The gene calls are TRBV11-2 and TRBJ1-6; D gene unclear. The TCR was taken from a male donor with early-stage non-small cell lung cancer. The CDR3 nucleotides read TGTGCCAGCAGCCCGAACCCCGGATGGAGATCCCTCCACTTT. It specifies CASSPNPGWRSLHF.